Shown below are 17 T cell receptor beta chains from a single sample sequenced in a study of blood T cell repertoires in COVID-19. The method was immunoSEQ multiplex PCR; TCRdb's version includes in-frame clones alone and lacks a portion of them. The sample contains about 95,000 clones, around 90% of which appear only once. The sequenced sample consisted of peripheral blood. All receptors come from a man aged 55 to 70 with COVID-19, enrolled during active disease.

This clone was counted a few times. The V call is TRBV27, the J call TRBJ2-7; weak D call: TRBD1 (5 bases). V shed 5 bases and J shed 5 bases, with 16 bases lying between them. The CDR3 spans 14 residues. Per germline, CDR1 MNHEY and CDR2 SMNVEV (reference sequence). The CDR3 here is CASSPDRSFHEQYF. CDR3 in DNA: TGTGCCAGCAGTCCAGACAGATCCTTCCACGAGCAGTACTTC.

The rearrangement uses TRBV2 and TRBJ1-4; 7 nucleotides align to TRBD1. Germline V gene sequence: CDR1 SNHLY, CDR2 FYNNEI. CDR3 size: 14 residues. J gave up 3 bases and V 2 bases, and 0 bases lay outside the gene matches. CDR3 residues: CASSEQGANEKLFF. CDR3 sequence (DNA): TGTGCCAGCAGTGAACAGGGGGCTAATGAAAAACTGTTTTTT.

J is TRBJ1-1 and V is TRBV7-9; possible D gene TRBD1, 6 bases. The CDR3 is 19 residues long. Germline lookup yields CDR1 SEHNR and CDR2 FQNEAQ (reference sequence). The V gene lost 4 bases and the J gene lost 2 bases, with 26 bases spanning the gap. CDR3 region: CASSSWGGPRVRTNTEAFF. CDR3 DNA sequence: TGTGCCAGCAGCTCATGGGGGGGCCCACGGGTACGGACTAACACTGAAGCTTTCTTT.

The chain has TRBV7-9 and TRBJ1-3; a weak D match, TRBD1 (5 bases). V lost 4 bases and J lost 3, with 10 bases in between. This CDR3 has 14 amino acids. Germline V gene sequence: CDR1 SEHNR, CDR2 FQNEAQ (reference sequence). The CDR3 nucleotides are TGTGCCAGCAGCTACCGGGGGGATGGAAACACCATATATTTT. Residues: CASSYRGDGNTIYF.

J is TRBJ1-2 and V is TRBV10-3; weak D call: TRBD1 (5 bases). Trimming shortened V by 2 bases and J by 0 bases, and 10 bases separated the two germline ends. CDR3 size: 15 residues. Germline CDR1 and CDR2: ENHRY and SYGVKD. DNA for the CDR3: TGTGCCATCAGTGAGGGGGCAGTCGCTAACTATGGCTACACCTTC. Translating it yields CAISEGAVANYGYTF.

This chain links TRBV29-1 with TRBJ2-2; possible D gene TRBD1, 6 bases. CDR1 and CDR2 (germline): SQVTM, ANQGSEA. The CDR3 length is 13 residues. V was trimmed by 3 bases and J by 5 bases, leaving 10 bases between them. CDR3 sequence (DNA): TGCAGCGTTGATACAGGGCGAACCGGGGAGCTGTTTTTT. Protein product: CSVDTGRTGELFF.

The chain carries TRBV5-6 and TRBJ2-7; possible D gene TRBD1, 5 bases. Germline CDR1 and CDR2: SGHDT and YYEEEE. Trimming pared 0 bases from V and 2 bases from J, leaving 12 bases between. This CDR3 is 15 amino acids long. CDR3 amino acids: CASSLALRGPYEQYF. The CDR3 coding sequence is TGTGCCAGCAGCTTGGCCTTAAGGGGCCCCTACGAGCAGTACTTC.

This clone has just one count. The chain has TRBV30 and TRBJ2-1; TRBD1 agrees at 10 bases. The CDR3 is 14 amino acids. CDR1 and CDR2 (germline): GTSNPN, SVGIG (reference sequence). V lost 2 bases to trimming and J lost 8 bases; unmatched junction nucleotides: 6. This chain's CDR3 is CAWSLGQGFHEQFF. CDR3 sequence (DNA): TGTGCCTGGAGTTTGGGACAGGGGTTCCATGAGCAGTTCTTC.

This sequence joins TRBV2 and TRBJ2-2; 12 bases match TRBD2. The CDR3 runs to 18 residues. Trimming cost V 2 bases and J 0 bases; bases outside gene matches: 4. The germline V gene encodes CDR1 SNHLY and CDR2 FYNNEI. The CDR3 loop reads CASSENLAGGPNTGELFF. The CDR3 region has the DNA TGTGCCAGCAGTGAAAATCTAGCGGGAGGGCCGAACACCGGGGAGCTGTTTTTT.

This chain joins TRBV24-1 and TRBJ1-1, with D uncertain. This CDR3 region has 13 residues. The germline CDR1 and CDR2 sequences are KGHDR and SFDVKD. Trimming cost V 7 bases and J 2 bases, with 10 bases left between them. The CDR3 DNA reads as TGTGCCACCAGAGACGGAGACAACACTGAAGCTTTCTTT. This translates into CATRDGDNTEAFF.

This clone has only one observation. V is TRBV27 and J is TRBJ2-7; 7 bases align to TRBD2. CDR3 length: 16 amino acids. Germline V gene lookup returns CDR1 MNHEY and CDR2 SMNVEV (reference sequence). Trimming removed 4 bases from V and 4 bases from J; junction bases left unmatched: 13. As DNA, the CDR3 is TGTGCCAGCAGTTCGAAATCTCGACTAGCCGGGTACGAGCAGTACTTC. Translation: CASSSKSRLAGYEQYF.

This clone was counted once. This sequence joins TRBV7-9 and TRBJ1-5, with 8 bases aligning to TRBD1. The J segment lost 7 bases and the V segment lost 0 bases, leaving 14 bases of the junction unmatched. The CDR3 totals 18 residues. CDR1 is SEHNR and CDR2 is FQNEAQ in the germline V gene (reference sequence). The CDR3 reads CASSLALGQGASVQPQHF. The CDR3 DNA follows: TGTGCCAGCAGCTTAGCGCTAGGGCAGGGGGCATCGGTACAGCCCCAGCATTTT.

The rearrangement joins TRBV12-5 to TRBJ2-6, with TRBD2 identical over 8 bases. The germline V gene encodes CDR1 LGHNT and CDR2 FRNRAP. V lost 6 bases and J lost 2; bases outside the gene matches: 6. There are 16 residues in the CDR3. CDR3 amino acids: CASGPGGGPGANVLTF. Here the CDR3 DNA reads TGTGCTAGTGGCCCCGGCGGGGGGCCTGGGGCCAACGTCCTGACTTTC.

The chain is built from TRBV10-2 and TRBJ1-5; 7 nucleotides match TRBD1. The V and J ends lost 5 bases and 4 bases, in that order; junction bases with no gene match: 2. The CDR3 consists of 13 residues. Germline values: CDR1 WSHSY, CDR2 SAAADI. The chain's CDR3 is CASSRGQNQPQHF. Written as DNA, the CDR3 is TGCGCCAGCAGTCGGGGACAGAATCAGCCCCAGCATTTT.

This clone was recorded once. This sample includes further DNA sequences coding for the same CDR3. This chain uses TRBV18 with TRBJ1-5; D not certain. V dropped 3 bases and J dropped 4 bases, with 7 bases sitting between them. This CDR3 is built from 13 residues. CDR1 is KGHSH, CDR2 LQKENI, per germline. CDR3 residues: CASSPGGNQPQHF. Written as DNA, the CDR3 is TGTGCCAGCTCACCGGGCGGGAATCAGCCCCAGCATTTT.

This clone was seen a few times. The chain recombines TRBV4-1 with TRBJ1-1, with 8 positions matching TRBD1. Losses at the gene ends were 5 bases for V and 4 bases for J; bases not matched to a gene: 6. CDR3 size: 14 residues. CDR1 is MGHRA and CDR2 is YSYEKL in the germline V gene. The DNA for the CDR3 is TGCGCCAGCAGCGACCTCACAGGGGGCACTGAAGCTTTCTTT. Translated, it gives CASSDLTGGTEAFF.

CDR3 coding DNA: TGCGCCAGCAGCTTGGTCACAGACATGAACACTGAAGCTTTCTTT. Residues: CASSLVTDMNTEAFF. V is TRBV5-1 and J is TRBJ1-1; D call uncertain. Germline V lookup: CDR1 SGHRS, CDR2 YFSETQ. Trimming cost V 0 bases and J 0 bases, with 9 bases left between them. This CDR3 has 15 amino acids.